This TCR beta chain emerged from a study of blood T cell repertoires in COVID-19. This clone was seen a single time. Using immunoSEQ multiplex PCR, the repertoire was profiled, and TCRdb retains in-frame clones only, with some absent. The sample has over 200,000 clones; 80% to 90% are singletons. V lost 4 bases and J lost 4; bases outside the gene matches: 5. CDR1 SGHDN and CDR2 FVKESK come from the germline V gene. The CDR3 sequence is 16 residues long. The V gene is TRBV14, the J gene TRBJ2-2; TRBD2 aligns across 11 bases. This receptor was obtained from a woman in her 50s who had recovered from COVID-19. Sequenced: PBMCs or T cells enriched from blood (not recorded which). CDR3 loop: CASSPLGLAGTGELFF. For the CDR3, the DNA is TGTGCCAGCAGCCCCTTAGGACTAGCGGGCACCGGGGAGCTGTTTTTT.